These 20 T cell receptor beta chains originate from one sample sequenced in a study of siplizumab effects on memory and regulatory T cells. Some clones are missing from TCRdb's copy, which holds only in-frame ones; the method was immunoSEQ multiplex PCR. Seen here are over 100,000 clones, just over 90% observed once, and the top ten hold 0.75%. Sequencing used Tregs sorted from blood. The source of these receptors is a human donor in good health.

V usage is TRBV19 and J usage is TRBJ2-1; no firm D call. CDR1 is LNHDA and CDR2 is SQIVND in the germline V gene (reference sequence). The CDR3 contains 11 residues. The V end was cut by 4 bases, the J end by 12 bases, with 10 bases between. CDR3 protein: CASSTAGWQFF. The CDR3 coding sequence is TGTGCCAGTAGTACGGCCGGATGGCAGTTCTTC.

The chain employs TRBV6-1 and TRBJ1-6; D unclear. V was pared by 2 bases and J by 3 bases, with 8 bases between. The CDR3 loop spans 15 amino acids. Germline V gene sequence: CDR1 MNHNS, CDR2 SASEGT. The CDR3 sequence: CASSEQKHYNSPLHF. In DNA, the CDR3 is TGTGCCAGCAGTGAACAGAAGCACTATAATTCACCCCTCCACTTT.

There are a few counts of this clone. V gene TRBV2 combines with J gene TRBJ2-7; D uncertain. The CDR3 consists of 11 residues. CDR1 and CDR2 (germline): SNHLY, FYNNEI. The V end was cut by 2 bases, the J end by 2 bases, with 1 base between. The DNA for the CDR3 is TGTGCCAGCAGTGAACCCTACGAGCAGTACTTC. The encoded protein is CASSEPYEQYF.

The rearrangement links TRBV2 to TRBJ1-2; D gene unclear. V was pared by 3 bases and J by 8 bases, with 13 bases between. Germline V gives CDR1 SNHLY, CDR2 FYNNEI. This CDR3 spans 13 amino acids. The CDR3 sequence: CASSDGPLLGYTF. The CDR3 nucleotides read TGTGCCAGCAGTGACGGGCCCCTTCTCGGCTACACCTTC.

The chain combines TRBV7-3 with TRBJ1-1; D gene uncertain. Germline V gene lookup returns CDR1 SGHTA and CDR2 FQGTGA. The V end was cut by 4 bases, the J end by 7 bases, with 13 bases between. The CDR3 is 13 amino acids. Written as DNA, the CDR3 is TGTGCCAGCAGCTACGATCAGAGCAGTGAAGCTTTCTTT. Translating it yields CASSYDQSSEAFF.

The rearrangement uses TRBV6-5 and TRBJ2-3; 8 bases fit TRBD2. The CDR3 length is 16 residues. CDR1 is MNHEY, CDR2 SVGAGI, per germline. Trimming took 2 bases from V and 3 from J; bases not matched to a gene: 7. CDR3 sequence reads: CASSYAIAGSTDTQYF. Here the CDR3 DNA reads TGTGCCAGCAGTTACGCCATAGCGGGATCTACAGATACGCAGTATTTT.

This sequence joins TRBV9 and TRBJ2-5, with D possibly being TRBD2 (5 bases). V lost 0 bases and J 5 bases, leaving 11 bases between the germline ends. There are 14 residues in the CDR3. Germline V gene lookup returns CDR1 SGDLS and CDR2 YYNGEE. The CDR3 region has the DNA TGTGCCAGCAGCGTAGAAGTAGCGTGGGAGACCCAGTACTTC. Protein: CASSVEVAWETQYF. Drawing the rest from reference TRBV9 and TRBJ2-5, the complete variable domain is DSGVTQTPKHLITATGQRVTLRCSPRSGDLSVYWYQQSLDQGLQFLIQYYNGEERAKGNILERFSAQQFPDLHSELNLSSLELGDSALYFCASSVEVAWETQYFGPGTRLLVL.

This chain joins TRBV5-1 and TRBJ1-2; tentative D call: TRBD1 (5 bases). Germline CDR1 is SGHRS and CDR2 is YFSETQ. The V gene lost 3 bases and the J gene lost 2 bases, with 14 bases spanning the gap. This CDR3 is 15 amino acids long. The CDR3 DNA reads TGCGCCAGCAGCTCGACAGTAGCGACGAACTATGGCTACACCTTC. Translated, it gives CASSSTVATNYGYTF.

The chain is built from TRBV7-9 and TRBJ2-1; TRBD2 is a possible D gene (6 bases). V was clipped by 8 bases and J by 15 bases, with 17 bases between them. The CDR3 is made up of 11 amino acids. Germline V lookup: CDR1 SEHNR, CDR2 FQNEAQ (reference sequence). CDR3 residues: CASFGATAGFF. CDR3 in DNA: TGTGCCAGCTTTGGGGCAACAGCGGGGTTCTTC.

The chain combines TRBV11-3 with TRBJ2-1, with D possibly TRBD2 on 6 matching bases. The CDR3 is 14 residues long. The V gene's germline CDR1 is SGHNT and CDR2 YENEEA. Trimming cost V 1 base and J 9 bases, with 13 bases left between them. DNA of the CDR3: TGTGCCAGCAGCTTAGTCCCGGGACTTTCTGAGCAGTTCTTC. This gives the protein CASSLVPGLSEQFF. The full variable domain, completed using reference TRBV11-3 and TRBJ2-1, is EAGVVQSPRYKIIEKKQPVAFWCNPISGHNTLYWYLQNLGQGPELLIRYENEEAVDDSQLPKDRFSAERLKGVDSTLKIQPAELGDSAVYLCASSLVPGLSEQFFGPGTRLTVL.

This chain links TRBV5-5 with TRBJ2-5; D gene uncertain. The V end lost 3 bases, the J end lost 4 bases, and 7 bases lay between the germline ends. CDR3 length: 12 residues. CDR1 and CDR2 from the germline V gene are SGHKS and YYEKEE (reference sequence). The chain's CDR3 is CASSYERETQYF. The DNA for the CDR3 is TGTGCCAGCAGCTACGAACGAGAGACCCAGTACTTC.

This clone was observed a handful of times. The chain recombines TRBV27 with TRBJ2-7; TRBD2 aligns across 8 bases. Losses at the gene ends were 5 bases for V and 2 bases for J; bases not matched to a gene: 5. In germline, CDR1 is MNHEY, CDR2 SMNVEV (reference sequence). The CDR3 sequence is 14 residues long. CDR3 coding DNA: TGTGCCAGCAGTCCCCGGCGGGGGGCCTACGAGCAGTACTTC. This codes for CASSPRRGAYEQYF.

This chain uses TRBV19 with TRBJ2-1; D unclear. The CDR3 loop spans 17 amino acids. Trimming removed 1 base from V and 0 bases from J, with 13 bases in between. CDR1 and CDR2 (germline): LNHDA, SQIVND (reference sequence). The CDR3 sequence: CASSIGQGSSSYNEQFF. The CDR3 bases are TGTGCCAGTAGTATAGGTCAAGGGTCGAGCTCCTACAATGAGCAGTTCTTC.

This clone was counted a single time. This same CDR3 is encoded by further DNA sequences in the sample. This chain connects TRBV14 to TRBJ1-1; D is unclear. Trimming removed 1 base from V and 9 bases from J, with 9 bases in between. CDR1 SGHDN and CDR2 FVKESK come from the germline V gene. The CDR3 loop spans 12 amino acids. CDR3: CASSQGVGKAFF. CDR3 DNA: TGTGCCAGCAGCCAAGGGGTAGGGAAAGCTTTCTTT.

The chain recombines TRBV6-5 with TRBJ2-7, with D tentatively TRBD1 or TRBD2 (5 bases each). The CDR3 contains 14 residues. Trimming shortened V by 0 bases and J by 2 bases, and 8 bases separated the two germline ends. The germline CDR1 and CDR2 sequences are MNHEY and SVGAGI. CDR3 amino acids: CASSYSRGTYEQYF. For the CDR3, the DNA is TGTGCCAGCAGTTACTCGAGGGGAACCTACGAGCAGTACTTC.

This rearrangement joins TRBV2 to TRBJ2-2; TRBD2 matches at 7 bases. Germline V CDR1 and CDR2: SNHLY, FYNNEI. The CDR3 extends over 17 amino acids. V shed 7 bases, J shed 4 bases, and the junction held 15 bases outside the gene matches. CDR3 sequence (DNA): TGTGCCAGCATCGCGACCAGTAGGACTAGGGGCACCGGGGAGCTGTTTTTT. Translated: CASIATSRTRGTGELFF. The variable domain in full, with the rest retrieved from reference TRBV2 and TRBJ2-2, is EPEVTQTPSHQVTQMGQEVILRCVPISNHLYFYWYRQILGQKVEFLVSFYNNEISEKSEIFDDQFSVERPDGSNFTLKIRSTKLEDSAMYFCASIATSRTRGTGELFFGEGSRLTVL.

This clone was detected once. The rearrangement joins TRBV6-6 to TRBJ2-1; D is ambiguous. Germline CDR1 is MNHNY and CDR2 is SVGAGI (reference sequence). The V end lost 4 bases, the J end lost 5 bases, and 6 bases lay between the germline ends. The CDR3 runs 12 residues. The CDR3 spells CASSSFDNEQFF. Written as DNA, the CDR3 is TGTGCCAGCAGTTCCTTTGACAATGAGCAGTTCTTC.

The V and J genes are TRBV6-5 and TRBJ1-2, with D tentatively TRBD1 (6 bases). CDR1 is MNHEY, CDR2 SVGAGI, per germline. Trimming left V 2 bases short and J 6 bases short, with 10 bases between. The CDR3 sequence is 13 residues long. CDR3 sequence reads: CASSYRRTDGYTF. CDR3 coding DNA: TGTGCCAGCAGTTACCGCCGGACAGATGGCTACACCTTC.

This clone was recorded only once. The chain combines TRBV5-4 with TRBJ2-3; 14 bases are shared with TRBD2. Germline-derived CDR1 and CDR2 are SGHNT and YYREEE (reference sequence). V shed 4 bases and J 4 bases; nucleotides not matched to a gene: 5. The CDR3 spans 16 residues. The CDR3 coding sequence is TGTGCCAGCAGCAAGTGGACTAGCGGGGGGTCAGATACGCAGTATTTT. Protein product: CASSKWTSGGSDTQYF.

V gene TRBV18 combines with J gene TRBJ2-7; D is perhaps TRBD1 (5 bases). CDR1 and CDR2 from the germline V gene are KGHSH and LQKENI. The ends were cut back, 5 bases at V and 4 bases at J, with 18 bases in the middle. This CDR3 has 15 residues. CDR3 amino acids: CASSFDRAWGYEQYF. DNA of the CDR3: TGTGCCAGCTCATTCGACAGAGCGTGGGGTTACGAGCAGTACTTC. The full variable domain, in which reference TRBV18 and TRBJ2-7 provide the parts outside the CDR3, is NAGVMQNPRHLVRRRGQEARLRCSPMKGHSHVYWYRQLPEEGLKFMVYLQKENIIDESGMPKERFSAEFPKEGPSILRIQQVVRGDSAAYFCASSFDRAWGYEQYFGPGTRLTVT.